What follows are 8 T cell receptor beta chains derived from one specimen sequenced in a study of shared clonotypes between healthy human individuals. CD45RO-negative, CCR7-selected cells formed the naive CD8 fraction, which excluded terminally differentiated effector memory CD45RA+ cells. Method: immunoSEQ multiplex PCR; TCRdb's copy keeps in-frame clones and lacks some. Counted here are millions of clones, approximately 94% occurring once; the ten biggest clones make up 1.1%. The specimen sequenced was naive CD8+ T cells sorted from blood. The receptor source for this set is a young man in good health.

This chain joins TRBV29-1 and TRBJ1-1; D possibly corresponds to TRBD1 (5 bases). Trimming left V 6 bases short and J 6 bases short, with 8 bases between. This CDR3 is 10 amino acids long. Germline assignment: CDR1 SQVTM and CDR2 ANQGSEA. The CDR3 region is CSVAGSEAFF. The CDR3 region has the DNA TGCAGCGTCGCAGGGTCTGAAGCTTTCTTT.

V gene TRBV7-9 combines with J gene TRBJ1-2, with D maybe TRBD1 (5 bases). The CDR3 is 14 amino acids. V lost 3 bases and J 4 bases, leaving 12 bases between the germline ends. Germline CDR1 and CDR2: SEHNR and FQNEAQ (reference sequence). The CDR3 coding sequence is TGTGCCAGCAGCTTGACAGATTCCTCCTATGGCTACACCTTC. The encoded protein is CASSLTDSSYGYTF.

Written as DNA, the CDR3 is TGCGCCAGCAGTGAGTCCGGGTCCCGGTGGGGCTCCTACGAGCAGTACTTC. As protein: CASSESGSRWGSYEQYF. The V call is TRBV10-2, the J call TRBJ2-7; the D is unclear. Trimming shortened V by 0 bases and J by 0 bases, and 15 bases separated the two germline ends. This CDR3 is built from 17 residues. The germline CDR1 and CDR2 sequences are WSHSY and SAAADI.

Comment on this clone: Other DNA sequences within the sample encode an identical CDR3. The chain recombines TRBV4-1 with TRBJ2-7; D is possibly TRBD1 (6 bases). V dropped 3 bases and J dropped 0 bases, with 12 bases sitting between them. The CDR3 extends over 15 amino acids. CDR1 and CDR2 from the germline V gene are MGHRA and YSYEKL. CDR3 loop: CASSQETGSSYEQYF. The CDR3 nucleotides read TGCGCCAGCAGCCAGGAGACAGGAAGCTCCTACGAGCAGTACTTC.

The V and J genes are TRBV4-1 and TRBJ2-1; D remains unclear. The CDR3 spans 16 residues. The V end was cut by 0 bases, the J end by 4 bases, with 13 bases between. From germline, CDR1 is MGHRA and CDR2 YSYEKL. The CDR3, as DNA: TGCGCCAGCAGCCAAGAGGGCACGTCCCCGTACAATGAGCAGTTCTTC. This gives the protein CASSQEGTSPYNEQFF.

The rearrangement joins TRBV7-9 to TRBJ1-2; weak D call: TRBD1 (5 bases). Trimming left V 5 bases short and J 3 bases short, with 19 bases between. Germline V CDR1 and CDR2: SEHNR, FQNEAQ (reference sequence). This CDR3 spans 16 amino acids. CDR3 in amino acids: CASSPAKGGEDYGYTF. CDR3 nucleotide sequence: TGTGCCAGCAGCCCCGCGAAGGGAGGGGAGGACTATGGCTACACCTTC. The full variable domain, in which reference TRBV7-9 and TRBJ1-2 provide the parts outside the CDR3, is DTGVSQNPRHKITKRGQNVTFRCDPISEHNRLYWYRQTLGQGPEFLTYFQNEAQLEKSRLLSDRFSAERPKGSFSTLEIQRTEQGDSAMYLCASSPAKGGEDYGYTFGSGTRLTVV.

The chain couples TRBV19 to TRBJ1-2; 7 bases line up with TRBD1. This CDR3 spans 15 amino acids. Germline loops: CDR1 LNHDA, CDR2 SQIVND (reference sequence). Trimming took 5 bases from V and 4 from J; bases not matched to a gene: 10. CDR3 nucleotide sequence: TGTGCCAGTAGTCTATCCGCAGGGGACAGCTATGGCTACACCTTC. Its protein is CASSLSAGDSYGYTF.

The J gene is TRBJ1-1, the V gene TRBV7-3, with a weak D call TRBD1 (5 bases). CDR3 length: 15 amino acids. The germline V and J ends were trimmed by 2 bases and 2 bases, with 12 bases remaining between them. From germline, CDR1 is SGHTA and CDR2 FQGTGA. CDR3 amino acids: CASSLLGTSNTEAFF. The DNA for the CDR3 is TGTGCCAGCAGCTTACTCGGGACGTCCAACACTGAAGCTTTCTTT.